The rows below give T cell receptor beta chains drawn from one sample of a study of shared clonotypes between healthy human individuals. Sequencing used immunoSEQ multiplex PCR; TCRdb keeps in-frame clones, though not all of them. Of about 2.4 million clones listed, 90% to 95% were seen once; the top ten hold about 0.38%. The specimen sequenced was naive CD4+ T cells from PBMCs. The receptor set was obtained from a man younger than 35 in good health. Some clones in this sample may be carry-over from other donors' samples. CDR3s include the opening cysteine and the closing phenylalanine or tryptophan. A D gene is named only where the DNA matches it firmly. The size of a clone is reported for some rows only, either as once, few or many, or as a class for expanded clones.

TRBD2,.,TRBV30,TRBJ2-1,CASNLAGVSYNEQFF,TGTGCCTCCAACCTAGCGGGAGTATCCTACAATGAGCAGTTCTTC
.,once,TRBV9,TRBJ2-2,CASSVRGDGNTGELFF,TGTGCCAGCAGCGTCAGAGGGGACGGGAACACCGGGGAGCTGTTTTTT
.,.,TRBV9,TRBJ2-1,CASSVEGRGFYNEQFF,TGTGCCAGCAGCGTAGAGGGCAGGGGCTTCTACAATGAGCAGTTCTTC
.,.,TRBV6-6,TRBJ2-2,CASTPVGDWKGGELFF,TGTGCCAGCACCCCCGTCGGCGACTGGAAGGGCGGGGAGCTGTTTTTT
.,.,TRBV18,TRBJ1-5,CASSPWAPSVGQPQHF,TGTGCCAGCTCACCGTGGGCCCCAAGCGTGGGTCAGCCCCAGCATTTT
TRBD2,.,TRBV19,TRBJ2-7,CASSMIAPSGSPEQYF,TGTGCCAGTAGTATGATAGCGCCTAGCGGGAGTCCGGAGCAGTACTTC
.,.,TRBV10-3,TRBJ2-2,CAISESGGELFF,TGTGCCATCAGTGAGTCGGGTGGGGAGCTGTTTTTT
.,once,TRBV5-1,TRBJ1-3,CASSFSPGNTIYF,TGCGCCAGCAGCTTTAGCCCTGGAAACACCATATATTTT
.,.,TRBV5-1,TRBJ2-4,CASSASGAGDIQYF,TGCGCCAGCAGCGCCTCGGGAGCGGGCGACATTCAGTACTTC
.,.,TRBV27,TRBJ2-5,CASSRTQETQYF,TGTGCCAGCAGTCGGACCCAAGAGACCCAGTACTTC
TRBD2,.,TRBV25-1,TRBJ2-3,CASTTAGDTQYF,TGTGCCAGCACTACCGCGGGAGACACGCAGTATTTT
.,.,TRBV28,TRBJ2-7,CASSTKRGGVLRYF,TGTGCCAGCAGCACTAAAAGGGGGGGCGTTTTGCGGTACTTC
.,.,TRBV6-6,TRBJ1-5,CASSPRPGPQHF,TGTGCCAGCAGCCCCCGACCGGGGCCCCAGCATTTT
.,.,TRBV5-4,TRBJ2-5,CASSLGQQETQYF,TGTGCCAGCAGCTTGGGACAGCAAGAGACCCAGTACTTC
.,.,TRBV30,TRBJ2-7,CAWSAPGEQYF,TGTGCCTGGAGTGCCCCGGGCGAGCAGTACTTC
.,once,TRBV20-1,TRBJ2-5,CSARANSSPYF,TGCAGTGCTAGAGCAAACTCCAGCCCGTACTTC
.,.,TRBV5-1,TRBJ1-1,CASSADTGPGNTEAFF,TGCGCCAGCAGCGCGGATACAGGGCCTGGAAACACTGAAGCTTTCTTT
TRBD1,.,TRBV7-3,TRBJ1-1,CASSIDRDGEAFF,TGTGCCAGCAGCATTGACAGGGATGGTGAAGCTTTCTTT
.,.,TRBV2,TRBJ2-7,CASSPLWGGPGTSGWYEQYF,TGTGCCAGCAGCCCTTTGTGGGGGGGCCCCGGGACCAGTGGTTGGTACGAGCAGTACTTC
.,.,TRBV7-8,TRBJ2-1,CASSFRGPYNEQFF,TGTGCCAGCAGCTTCCGGGGTCCTTACAATGAGCAGTTCTTC
TRBD1,.,TRBV6-7,TRBJ1-1,CASTWDRGLTEAFF,TGTGCCAGCACCTGGGACAGGGGGCTAACTGAAGCTTTCTTT
.,.,TRBV19,TRBJ1-5,CASSTYRPGRDQPQHF,TGTGCCAGTAGTACCTACCGACCAGGCAGGGATCAGCCCCAGCATTTT
TRBD1,.,TRBV9,TRBJ2-7,CASSARTGTYEQYF,TGTGCCAGCAGCGCCCGGACAGGGACCTACGAGCAGTACTTC
.,.,TRBV6-6,TRBJ1-5,CASSLQRNQPQHF,TGTGCCAGCAGTCTACAGCGCAATCAGCCCCAGCATTTT
.,.,TRBV7-2,TRBJ1-2,CASSLDHSYGYTF,TGTGCCAGCAGCCTAGACCACTCCTATGGCTACACCTTC
TRBD2,.,TRBV9,TRBJ2-5,CASSVAPSGDGTQYF,TGTGCCAGCAGCGTAGCGCCTAGCGGGGATGGGACCCAGTACTTC
.,.,TRBV19,TRBJ1-5,CATKGQANQPQHF,TGTGCCACTAAGGGCCAGGCCAATCAGCCCCAGCATTTT
TRBD1,few,TRBV19,TRBJ1-1,CASSIDGQGPEAFF,TGTGCCAGTAGTATCGACGGACAGGGGCCTGAAGCTTTCTTT
.,.,TRBV2,TRBJ1-1,CASSEAGYNTEAFF,TGTGCCAGCAGTGAGGCGGGATACAACACTGAAGCTTTCTTT
.,.,TRBV5-1,TRBJ1-1,CASSLGRQMNTEAFF,TGCGCCAGCAGCTTGGGTCGACAAATGAACACTGAAGCTTTCTTT
.,.,TRBV28,TRBJ2-5,CASSFTSRETQYF,TGTGCCAGCAGTTTTACTAGCAGAGAGACCCAGTACTTC
.,once,TRBV4-1,TRBJ1-4,CASSQGRINEKLFF,TGCGCCAGCAGCCAAGGGCGCATTAATGAAAAACTGTTTTTT
TRBD2,.,TRBV15,TRBJ2-2,CATSRPTGLARTGELFF,TGTGCCACCAGCAGACCCACGGGACTAGCCCGCACCGGGGAGCTGTTTTTT
.,.,TRBV5-1,TRBJ2-7,CASSRTAQSYEQYF,TGCGCCAGCAGTCGGACAGCCCAATCCTACGAGCAGTACTTC
TRBD2,once,TRBV6-1,TRBJ2-3,CASSGSGSESDTQYF,TGTGCCAGCAGTGGGAGCGGGAGTGAATCGGATACGCAGTATTTT
TRBD1,.,TRBV5-1,TRBJ1-2,CASSLDPGGTDYGYTF,TGCGCCAGCAGCTTGGATCCAGGGGGAACGGACTATGGCTACACCTTC
.,.,TRBV29-1,TRBJ1-1,CSVRGLLNTEAFF,TGCAGCGTAAGGGGTCTTCTGAACACTGAAGCTTTCTTT
.,.,TRBV28,TRBJ1-6,CASSLGIFSPLHF,TGTGCCAGCAGTTTGGGAATATTTTCACCCCTCCACTTT
.,.,TRBV18,TRBJ2-5,CASSPPRTKQETQYF,TGTGCCAGCTCACCACCCCGGACTAAGCAAGAGACCCAGTACTTC
TRBD1,.,TRBV7-2,TRBJ2-5,CASSPGTGQETQYF,TGTGCCAGCAGCCCGGGGACAGGGCAAGAGACCCAGTACTTC
.,.,TRBV9,TRBJ1-3,CASSVEGSTGNTIYF,TGTGCCAGCAGCGTAGAAGGCAGCACTGGAAACACCATATATTTT
.,once,TRBV7-2,TRBJ1-1,CASSSDSGRDTEAFF,TGTGCCAGCAGTTCGGACAGCGGCCGGGACACTGAAGCTTTCTTT
TRBD2,.,TRBV5-4,TRBJ2-1,CASSWELAVGYNEQFF,TGTGCCAGCAGCTGGGAACTAGCGGTAGGCTACAATGAGCAGTTCTTC
TRBD1,.,TRBV30,TRBJ1-2,CAWKRTGGLYGYTF,TGTGCCTGGAAAAGGACAGGGGGCCTCTATGGCTACACCTTC
.,.,TRBV27,TRBJ2-5,CASSLGGGQETQYF,TGTGCCAGCAGTTTAGGAGGAGGGCAAGAGACCCAGTACTTC
.,.,TRBV7-2,TRBJ2-7,CASSWGSSYEQYF,TGTGCCAGCAGCTGGGGGAGCTCCTACGAGCAGTACTTC
TRBD2,.,TRBV29-1,TRBJ2-5,CSADTGGGETQYF,TGCAGCGCGGATACGGGCGGGGGAGAGACCCAGTACTTC
TRBD2,.,TRBV2,TRBJ2-1,CASGSAGLAGTYNEQFF,TGTGCCAGCGGGAGTGCGGGTCTAGCGGGAACCTACAATGAGCAGTTCTTC
.,.,TRBV6-4,TRBJ2-1,CASSDSQSSYNEQFF,TGTGCCAGCAGTGACTCCCAAAGCTCCTACAATGAGCAGTTCTTC
TRBD1,.,TRBV29-1,TRBJ1-1,CSIDRGRETEAFF,TGCAGCATTGACAGGGGGCGTGAAACTGAAGCTTTCTTT
.,.,TRBV7-7,TRBJ1-1,CASSLRTPNTEAFF,TGTGCCAGCAGCCTCCGGACTCCGAACACTGAAGCTTTCTTT
TRBD1,once,TRBV5-4,TRBJ1-2,CASSPGQVPYGYTF,TGTGCCAGCAGCCCAGGACAGGTACCATATGGCTACACCTTC
.,.,TRBV6-5,TRBJ2-3,CASRLSGISTDTQYF,TGTGCCAGCAGGCTCTCGGGGATTAGCACAGATACGCAGTATTTT
.,.,TRBV18,TRBJ2-7,CASSPRTEAYEQYF,TGTGCCAGCTCACCGCGGACAGAGGCCTACGAGCAGTACTTC
.,.,TRBV5-4,TRBJ2-6,CASSFGGVKAGANVLTF,TGTGCCAGCAGCTTTGGGGGCGTAAAAGCTGGGGCCAACGTCCTGACTTTC
.,.,TRBV28,TRBJ2-2,CASSVTSIKGELFF,TGTGCCAGCAGTGTAACTAGCATCAAAGGGGAGCTGTTTTTT
.,.,TRBV28,TRBJ1-3,CASTKRQGAGNTIYF,TGTGCCAGCACCAAACGGCAGGGTGCTGGAAACACCATATATTTT
.,.,TRBV28,TRBJ2-1,CASSFLGDEQFF,TGTGCCAGCAGTTTCCTTGGCGATGAGCAGTTCTTC
.,.,TRBV14,TRBJ2-4,CASSQEAIPQNIQYF,TGTGCCAGCAGCCAAGAAGCTATCCCGCAAAACATTCAGTACTTC
TRBD1,.,TRBV6-1,TRBJ2-7,CASTSPQGAYEQYF,TGTGCCAGCACCTCCCCCCAGGGGGCCTACGAGCAGTACTTC